The 21 T cell receptor beta chains below all came from one sample that was sequenced in a study of T cells in localized non-small cell lung cancer (TCRdb year 2020). Library preparation was by the immunoSEQ multiplex PCR assay. In TCRdb, the immuneACCESS table is reduced to in-frame sequences with V and J assigned. These tables do not hold every clone; where another copy was compared, an unresolved V gene accounts for under half, and the others remain unexplained. The sample table shows tens of thousands of clones, and 85% to 90% are seen once. The ten largest clones take up around 4.2% of the sample. The sequencing used peripheral blood, collected before any cancer treatment. All receptors come from a male donor at least 60 years old with stage III lung adenocarcinoma.

This chain uses TRBV19 with TRBJ1-2; 8 nucleotides align to TRBD1. The CDR3 length is 14 residues. The germline CDR1 and CDR2 sequences are LNHDA and SQIVND (reference sequence). V lost 4 bases and J lost 2; bases outside the gene matches: 3. The DNA for the CDR3 is TGTGCCAGTAGTAGACAGGGGACAAACTATGGCTACACCTTC. Translation gives CASSRQGTNYGYTF.

This clone was found a few times. The V and J genes are TRBV29-1 and TRBJ2-5, with D perhaps being TRBD1 or TRBD2 (8 bases each). The CDR3 loop spans 15 amino acids. The germline gives CDR1 SQVTM, CDR2 ANQGSEA. V gave up 3 bases and J gave up 2 bases, with 16 bases separating them. In nucleotides, the CDR3 is TGCAGCGTTGAGATAGCGGGACAGGAGCAAGAGACCCAGTACTTC. Its translation: CSVEIAGQEQETQYF. The variable domain in full, with the rest retrieved from reference TRBV29-1 and TRBJ2-5, is SAVISQKPSRDICQRGTSLTIQCQVDSQVTMMFWYRQQPGQSLTLIATANQGSEATYESGFVIDKFPISRPNLTFSTLTVSNMSPEDSSIYLCSVEIAGQEQETQYFGPGTRLLVL.

This chain uses TRBV5-4 with TRBJ1-2, with 8 bases that match TRBD1. CDR3 length equals 15 residues. Germline lookup yields CDR1 SGHNT and CDR2 YYREEE (reference sequence). After removal of 0 bases from V and 2 bases from J, the junction contained 3 bases not matched to a gene. The CDR3 DNA reads as TGTGCCAGCAGCTTGGAGCACAGGGGGAACTATGGCTACACCTTC. Its translation is CASSLEHRGNYGYTF.

The rearrangement joins TRBV28 to TRBJ2-7, with 13 nucleotides matching TRBD2. V dropped 6 bases and J dropped 6; count of bases not matched to a gene: 11. The CDR3 is 16 amino acids. Germline CDR1 MDHEN, CDR2 SYDVKM. For the CDR3, the DNA is TGTGCCAGCAGCCACGGACTAGCGGGGGCGCCGGGCGAGCAGTACTTC. Encoded protein: CASSHGLAGAPGEQYF. Full variable domain (remainder filled in from reference TRBV28 and TRBJ2-7): DVKVTQSSRYLVKRTGEKVFLECVQDMDHENMFWYRQDPGLGLRLIYFSYDVKMKEKGDIPEGYSVSREKKERFSLILESASTNQTSMYLCASSHGLAGAPGEQYFGPGTRLTVT.

V and J are TRBV5-8 and TRBJ1-2; TRBD1 agrees at 10 bases. V shed 0 bases and J 2 bases; nucleotides not matched to a gene: 4. Germline V gene lookup returns CDR1 SGHTS and CDR2 YDEGEE. The CDR3 runs 16 residues. CDR3 in amino acids: CASSLVRTGGNYGYTF. The DNA of the CDR3 is TGTGCCAGCAGCTTGGTCCGGACAGGGGGGAACTATGGCTACACCTTC.

The chain joins TRBV25-1 to TRBJ2-2; 7 bases are shared with TRBD2. CDR1 MGHDK and CDR2 SYGVNS come from the germline V gene. V lost 5 bases and J lost 0; bases outside the gene matches: 6. This CDR3 is built from 16 residues. The CDR3 loop is CASSPLRGANTGELFF. In DNA form, the CDR3 reads TGTGCCAGCAGTCCGCTACGGGGGGCGAACACCGGGGAGCTGTTTTTT.

V is TRBV2 and J is TRBJ2-1; no definite D call. CDR1 SNHLY and CDR2 FYNNEI come from the germline V gene. Trimming took off 8 bases at V and 0 bases at J, with 11 bases between the two ends. CDR3 length equals 14 residues. The DNA for the CDR3 is TGTGCCAGCCGTGGGGATAGCTCCTACAATGAGCAGTTCTTC. Translated: CASRGDSSYNEQFF.

V gene TRBV6-5 combines with J gene TRBJ2-3; unclear D gene. The V gene lost 0 bases and the J gene lost 2 bases, with 9 bases spanning the gap. Germline CDR1 and CDR2: MNHEY and SVGAGI. The CDR3 contains 15 residues. This CDR3 reads CASSYSTPNTDTQYF. The CDR3 bases are TGTGCCAGCAGTTACTCGACTCCGAACACAGATACGCAGTATTTT.

The chain recombines TRBV12-5 with TRBJ2-5; D is perhaps TRBD2 (5 bases). Trimming removed 7 bases from V and 1 base from J, with 10 bases in between. This CDR3 is built from 13 residues. CDR1 is LGHNT and CDR2 is FRNRAP in the germline V gene. The CDR3 reads CASAAVGQETQYF. The CDR3 coding sequence is TGTGCTAGTGCAGCGGTAGGCCAAGAGACCCAGTACTTC.

The chain recombines TRBV7-3 with TRBJ2-2; D assignment may be TRBD1 or TRBD2 (5 bases each). The V and J ends lost 2 bases and 5 bases respectively, with 9 bases between them. Germline V gene data show CDR1 as SGHTA and CDR2 as FQGTGA. The CDR3 is 14 residues long. For the CDR3, the DNA is TGTGCCAGCAGCTTAGAGGGGTGGACCGGGGAGCTGTTTTTT. Protein product: CASSLEGWTGELFF.

The chain joins TRBV7-2 to TRBJ1-1, with D hard to call. Germline loops: CDR1 SGHTA, CDR2 FQGNSA. The CDR3 has 14 amino acids. V lost 5 bases, J lost 10 bases, and 20 bases lay in between. CDR3 DNA sequence: TGTGCCAGCAGCCCACCGTCGGGTTGGAGTCGAGCTTTCTTT. Protein sequence: CASSPPSGWSRAFF. The whole variable domain, remainder taken from reference TRBV7-2 and TRBJ1-1, is GAGVSQSPSNKVTEKGKDVELRCDPISGHTALYWYRQSLGQGLEFLIYFQGNSAPDKSGLPSDRFSAERTGGSVSTLTIQRTQQEDSAVYLCASSPPSGWSRAFFGQGTRLTVV.

V and J are TRBV5-1 and TRBJ1-1; D uncertain. CDR1 is SGHRS and CDR2 is YFSETQ in the germline V gene. The V and J ends lost 0 bases and 0 bases respectively, with 3 bases between them. The CDR3 has 13 residues. The CDR3 here is CASSLELNTEAFF. The CDR3 region has the DNA TGCGCCAGCAGCTTGGAACTGAACACTGAAGCTTTCTTT.

The chain is built from TRBV18 and TRBJ1-1; TRBD1 is a possible D gene (6 bases). The CDR3 runs 13 residues. Between the trimmed V and J ends, which lost 5 bases and 9 bases, there was a span of 16 bases. Germline-derived CDR1 and CDR2 are KGHSH and LQKENI. The CDR3 DNA reads as TGTGCCAGCTCAAACGCGAGGGACACCCAAGCTTTCTTT. This gives the protein CASSNARDTQAFF. Based on the CDR3 plus reference TRBV18 and TRBJ1-1, the full variable domain is NAGVMQNPRHLVRRRGQEARLRCSPMKGHSHVYWYRQLPEEGLKFMVYLQKENIIDESGMPKERFSAEFPKEGPSILRIQQVVRGDSAAYFCASSNARDTQAFFGQGTRLTVV.

The chain combines TRBV29-1 with TRBJ1-1; no clear D. V was clipped by 7 bases and J by 1 base, with 10 bases between them. This CDR3 spans 12 amino acids. In germline, CDR1 is SQVTM, CDR2 ANQGSEA. The CDR3 region has the DNA TGCAGCGCTGGACGGAGGAACACTGAAGCTTTCTTT. Its protein is CSAGRRNTEAFF.

V and J are TRBV19 and TRBJ1-5; 7 nucleotides line up with TRBD1. CDR3 size: 15 residues. V lost 3 bases and J lost 0; bases outside the gene matches: 2. Germline CDR1 and CDR2: LNHDA and SQIVND (reference sequence). This CDR3 reads CASSMTGYSNQPQHF. The CDR3 bases are TGTGCCAGTAGTATGACAGGGTATAGCAATCAGCCCCAGCATTTT.

V and J are TRBV2 and TRBJ1-5; D gene uncertain. V dropped 1 base and J dropped 3 bases, with 13 bases sitting between them. The CDR3 extends over 16 amino acids. The germline CDR1 and CDR2 sequences are SNHLY and FYNNEI. CDR3 nucleotide sequence: TGTGCCAGCAGTGAAGGCCCCAGACCTCACAATCAGCCCCAGCATTTT. It is translated as CASSEGPRPHNQPQHF.

This chain joins TRBV19 and TRBJ1-2; 10 positions match TRBD1. Germline CDR1 and CDR2: LNHDA and SQIVND (reference sequence). The V segment lost 5 bases and the J segment 8 bases; nucleotides outside the gene matches: 23. This CDR3 spans 19 amino acids. This CDR3 reads CASSLSTGGLRSGGFGYTF. In nucleotides, the CDR3 is TGTGCCAGTAGTCTCTCGACAGGGGGCTTAAGATCGGGAGGTTTCGGCTACACCTTC.

V is TRBV5-8 and J is TRBJ1-2; D perhaps matches TRBD1 (5 bases). Trimming removed 4 bases at V and 3 bases at J, with 10 bases between. The germline V gene has CDR1 SGHTS and CDR2 YDEGEE. This CDR3 region has 13 residues. The DNA for the CDR3 is TGTGCCAGCAGCGGGGGGTTAGACTATGGCTACACCTTC. Translating it yields CASSGGLDYGYTF.

CDR3 nucleotide sequence: TGTGCCAGCAGAGGGCTAGCGGACACCGGGGAGCTGTTTTTT. Protein product: CASRGLADTGELFF. V is TRBV4-2 and J is TRBJ2-2, with TRBD2 identical over 7 bases. Germline V gives CDR1 LGHNA, CDR2 YNFKEQ. The CDR3 is 14 residues long. J gave up 3 bases and V 6 bases, and 4 bases lay outside the gene matches.

J is TRBJ1-5 and V is TRBV28; no clear D. The CDR3 has 12 residues. The V and J ends lost 5 bases and 4 bases respectively, with 6 bases between them. CDR1 MDHEN and CDR2 SYDVKM come from the germline V gene. CDR3 in amino acids: CASSPHNQPQHF. The CDR3 region has the DNA TGTGCCAGCAGTCCCCATAATCAGCCCCAGCATTTT.

This clone was observed a handful of times. The V call is TRBV19, the J call TRBJ2-1; D is unclear. With 4 bases removed from V and 4 bases from J, the gap between germline ends came to 5 bases. CDR3 length: 12 amino acids. Germline V CDR1 and CDR2: LNHDA, SQIVND (reference sequence). The CDR3 reads CASSRGYNEQFF. The CDR3 region has the DNA TGTGCCAGTAGTAGGGGTTACAATGAGCAGTTCTTC.